This T cell receptor beta chain is from a study of blood T cell repertoires in COVID-19. This clone was counted only a few times. Using immunoSEQ multiplex PCR, the repertoire was profiled, and TCRdb retains in-frame clones only, with some absent. The table has about 100,000 clones, roughly 80% seen once. The sample comprised peripheral blood. The sequence derives from a man between 65 and 85 years old with active or convalescent COVID-19.

The CDR3 nucleotides read TGTGCCAGCAGCCGCGTGCCGCCTCGGCTGTCTAGCGGGGGGTTCTACGAGCAGTACTTC. Its protein is CASSRVPPRLSSGGFYEQYF. The chain employs TRBV3-1 (or the pseudogene TRBV3-2) and TRBJ2-7, with 11 positions matching TRBD2. CDR3 length: 20 amino acids. Germline loops: CDR1 LGHDT, CDR2 YNNKEL (reference sequence). V lost 4 bases, J lost 3 bases, and 20 bases stayed unmatched.